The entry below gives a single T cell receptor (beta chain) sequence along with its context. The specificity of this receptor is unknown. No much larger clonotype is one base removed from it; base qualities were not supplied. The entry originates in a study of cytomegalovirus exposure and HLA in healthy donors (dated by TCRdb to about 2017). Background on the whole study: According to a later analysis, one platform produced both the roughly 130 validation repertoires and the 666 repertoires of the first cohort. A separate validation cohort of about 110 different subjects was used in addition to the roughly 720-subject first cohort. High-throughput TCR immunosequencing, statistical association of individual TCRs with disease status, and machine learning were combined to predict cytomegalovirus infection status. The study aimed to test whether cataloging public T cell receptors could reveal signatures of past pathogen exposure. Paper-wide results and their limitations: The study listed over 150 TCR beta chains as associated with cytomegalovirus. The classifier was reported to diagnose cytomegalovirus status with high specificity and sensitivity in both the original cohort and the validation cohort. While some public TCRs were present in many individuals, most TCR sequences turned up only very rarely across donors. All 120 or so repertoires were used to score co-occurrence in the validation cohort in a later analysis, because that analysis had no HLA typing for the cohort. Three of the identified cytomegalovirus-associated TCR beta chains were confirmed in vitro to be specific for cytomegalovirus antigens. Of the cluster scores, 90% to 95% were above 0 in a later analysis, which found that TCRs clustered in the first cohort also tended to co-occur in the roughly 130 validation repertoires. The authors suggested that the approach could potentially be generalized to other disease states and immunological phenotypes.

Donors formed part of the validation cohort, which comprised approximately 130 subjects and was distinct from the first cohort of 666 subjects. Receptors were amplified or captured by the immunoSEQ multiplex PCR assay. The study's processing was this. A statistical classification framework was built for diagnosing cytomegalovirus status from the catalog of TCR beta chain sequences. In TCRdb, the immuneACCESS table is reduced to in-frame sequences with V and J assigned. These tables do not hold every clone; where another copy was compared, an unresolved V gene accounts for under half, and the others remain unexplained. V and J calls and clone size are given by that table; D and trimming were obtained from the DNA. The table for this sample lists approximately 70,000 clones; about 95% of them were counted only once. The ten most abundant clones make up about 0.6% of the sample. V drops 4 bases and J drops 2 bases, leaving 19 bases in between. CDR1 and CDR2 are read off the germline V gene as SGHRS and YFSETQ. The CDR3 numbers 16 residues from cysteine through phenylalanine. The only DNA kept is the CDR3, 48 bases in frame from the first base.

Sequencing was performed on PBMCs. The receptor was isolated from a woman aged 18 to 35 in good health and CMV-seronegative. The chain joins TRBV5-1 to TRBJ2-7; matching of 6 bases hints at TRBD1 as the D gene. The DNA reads TGCGCCAGCAGCATACTGCCAGGGGCAGCGACCTACGAGCAGTACTTC. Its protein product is CASSILPGAATYEQYF. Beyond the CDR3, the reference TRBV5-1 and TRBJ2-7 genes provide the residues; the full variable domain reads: KAGVTQTPRYLIKTRGQQVTLSCSPISGHRSVSWYQQTPGQGLQFLFEYFSETQRNKGNFPGRFSGRQFSNSRSEMNVSTLELGDSALYLCASSILPGAATYEQYFGPGTRLTVT.